This entry is about one TCR beta chain. As originally analysed: Reference gene primer amplification yielded estimated nucleated cell counts. Clones were sequenced by immunoSEQ multiplex PCR, and TCRdb holds only the in-frame ones, with some missing. V, J and clone size reflect that table, while D and trimming were determined from the DNA. The table lists more than 120,000 clones, 87% of them singletons. The data were obtained in a study of blood T cell repertoires in COVID-19. Study-level information: Some COVID-19 samples were acute and others convalescent; all came from the United States, Italy and Spain. PBMCs, B-cell-depleted T cells, or T cells provided the cDNA or gDNA that made up the material.

This CDR3 region has 15 residues. The germline V and J ends were trimmed by 1 base and 2 bases, with 10 bases remaining between them. From germline, CDR1 is SGHTA and CDR2 FQGNSA. The TCR comes from a man between 45 and 60 years old who had recovered from COVID-19. The chain uses TRBV7-2 and TRBJ2-3; perhaps TRBD1 as D (5 bases). The sample comprised peripheral blood. The CDR3 nucleotides are TGTGCCAGCAGCTTAGTAGGGGCGCCCACAGATACGCAGTATTTT. Translating it yields CASSLVGAPTDTQYF.